The 18 T cell receptor beta chains below were found in one sample sequenced in a study of CD8 T cells in Susac syndrome. RNA amounts of about 0.5 to 1 ug underwent reverse transcription with random hexamers. Each CDR3 protein gets one entry after TCRdb re-called the immunoSEQ multiplex PCR reads with MiXCR. The table shows some 150,000 distinct CDR3 sequences, with roughly 95% occurring only once. Material: CD4+ T cells from PBMCs. The receptors derive from a human donor in good health.

This sequence joins TRBV5-1 and TRBJ1-2; 7 bases are a match to TRBD1. The CDR3 has 15 amino acids. Trimming took 2 bases from V and 4 from J; bases not matched to a gene: 8. Germline CDR1 reads SGHRS; CDR2 reads YFSETQ. The CDR3 is CASSFSGSGGYGYTF. The CDR3 DNA reads as TGCGCCAGCAGCTTTTCAGGCTCAGGGGGCTATGGCTACACCTTC.

This chain joins TRBV14 and TRBJ2-2; D remains unclear. V lost 0 bases to trimming and J lost 6 bases, with 5 bases between them. This CDR3 is 13 amino acids long. The germline gives CDR1 SGHDN, CDR2 FVKESK. This chain's CDR3 is CASSQDLPGELFF. For the CDR3, the DNA is TGTGCCAGCAGCCAAGATCTCCCCGGGGAGCTGTTTTTT.

The chain uses TRBV13 and TRBJ2-7; D is possibly TRBD1 or TRBD2 (5 bases each). V was shortened by 5 bases and J by 7 bases, with 27 bases between the two germline ends. CDR1 and CDR2 (germline): PRHDT, FYEKMQ (reference sequence). The CDR3 runs 17 residues. CDR3 in DNA: TGTGCCAGCAGCCTAGCCCTCGGGACGCCCGGTGGGGTAGAGCAGTACTTC. Protein: CASSLALGTPGGVEQYF.

The rearrangement joins TRBV2 to TRBJ2-5; TRBD1 aligns across 10 bases. V was pared by 4 bases and J by 5 bases, with 7 bases of the junction left unmatched. Germline V gives CDR1 SNHLY, CDR2 FYNNEI. The length of the CDR3 is 15 residues. CDR3 in DNA: TGTGCCAGCAGTGGCGACAGGGGGCGTAGGGAGACCCAGTACTTC. Translated, it gives CASSGDRGRRETQYF. The variable domain in full, completed from reference TRBV2 and TRBJ2-5, reads EPEVTQTPSHQVTQMGQEVILRCVPISNHLYFYWYRQILGQKVEFLVSFYNNEISEKSEIFDDQFSVERPDGSNFTLKIRSTKLEDSAMYFCASSGDRGRRETQYFGPGTRLLVL.

This clonotype was detected only once. This rearrangement joins TRBV15 to TRBJ2-1, with 10 bases fitting TRBD2. Germline V gene sequence: CDR1 LNHNV, CDR2 YYDKDF (reference sequence). V was clipped by 0 bases and J by 10 bases; unmatched bases: 9. The CDR3 loop spans 16 amino acids. The CDR3: CATSRDSAGGPREQFF. The CDR3, as DNA: TGTGCCACCAGCAGAGATTCAGCGGGAGGGCCTCGGGAGCAGTTCTTC.

V gene TRBV20-1 combines with J gene TRBJ2-4, with 8 positions matching TRBD1. Trimming cost V 3 bases and J 15 bases; bases outside gene matches: 4. The CDR3 has 10 amino acids. CDR1 is DFQATT and CDR2 is SNEGSKA in the germline V gene (reference sequence). The CDR3 sequence is CSASRDRLYF. In nucleotides, the CDR3 is TGCAGTGCTAGTAGGGACAGGTTGTACTTC.

V is TRBV29-1 and J is TRBJ2-3, with 8 bases lining up with TRBD2. This CDR3 region has 16 residues. Trimming cost V 5 bases and J 1 base; bases outside gene matches: 11. Germline loops: CDR1 SQVTM, CDR2 ANQGSEA. In DNA, the CDR3 is TGCAGCGTTCAGGATCCTAGCGGGCGTGGCACAGATACGCAGTATTTT. Its translation is CSVQDPSGRGTDTQYF.

The chain links TRBV7-9 to TRBJ2-5; the D is unclear. There are 13 residues in the CDR3. The V gene's germline CDR1 is SEHNR and CDR2 FQNEAQ (reference sequence). V gave up 8 bases and J gave up 6 bases, with 16 bases separating them. Here the CDR3 DNA reads TGTGCCAGCTTACGGTTCACCGAGAAGACCCAGTACTTC. It codes for CASLRFTEKTQYF.

This clonotype came up a few times. The chain links TRBV4-1 to TRBJ1-1, with 9 bases matching TRBD1. This CDR3 is built from 15 residues. Trimming took 1 base from V and 5 from J; bases not matched to a gene: 5. CDR1 is MGHRA and CDR2 is YSYEKL in the germline V gene. The CDR3 DNA reads TGCGCCAGCAGCCAAGCTCACAGGGGGCGGACTGAAGCTTTCTTT. Its translation: CASSQAHRGRTEAFF.

The rearrangement links TRBV12-3 or TRBV12-4 to TRBJ2-2, with unresolved D. The CDR3 is 14 residues long. Trimming took off 6 bases at V and 2 bases at J, with 10 bases between the two ends. The CDR3 DNA sequence: TGTGCCAGCAGGCTCCCCCTAAACACCGGGGAGCTGTTTTTT. Amino acids: CASRLPLNTGELFF.

V usage is TRBV6-5 and J usage is TRBJ2-3; 8 bases line up with TRBD2. CDR1 is MNHEY, CDR2 SVGAGI, per germline. CDR3 size: 16 residues. Losses at the gene ends were 0 bases for V and 1 base for J; bases not matched to a gene: 3. The CDR3 region has the DNA TGTGCCAGCAGTTACTCCCCAGCGGGAGGCACAGATACGCAGTATTTT. Amino acids: CASSYSPAGGTDTQYF.

This clonotype came up once. The chain combines TRBV5-4 with TRBJ2-5; 11 bases fit TRBD2. V lost 2 bases to trimming and J lost 2 bases; unmatched junction nucleotides: 2. The CDR3 extends over 15 amino acids. Germline V gives CDR1 SGHNT, CDR2 YYREEE (reference sequence). DNA of the CDR3: TGTGCCAGCAGCTTCAGACTAGCGGGACAAGAGACCCAGTACTTC. The encoded protein is CASSFRLAGQETQYF.

The V and J genes are TRBV5-1 and TRBJ2-2; 7 bases match TRBD2. The CDR3 spans 13 residues. The V segment lost 6 bases and the J segment 6 bases; nucleotides outside the gene matches: 5. Germline CDR1 is SGHRS and CDR2 is YFSETQ. The CDR3 DNA is TGCGCCAGCAACCGGGGAGGGGCCGGGGAGCTGTTTTTT. It is translated as CASNRGGAGELFF.

V and J are TRBV5-6 and TRBJ1-5; tentatively, D is TRBD1 (5 bases). This CDR3 region has 12 residues. The germline V gene has CDR1 SGHDT and CDR2 YYEEEE. Trimming cost V 4 bases and J 6 bases, with 8 bases left between them. The CDR3 here is CASSRGTQPQHF. CDR3 sequence (DNA): TGTGCCAGCAGCCGGGGCACTCAGCCCCAGCATTTT.

The chain links TRBV5-1 to TRBJ2-2; D possibly corresponds to TRBD2 (6 bases). This CDR3 region has 15 residues. V was shortened by 3 bases and J by 6 bases, with 15 bases between the two germline ends. Germline CDR1 SGHRS, CDR2 YFSETQ. As DNA, the CDR3 is TGCGCCAGCAGCTCCCTCGGAGGGGATCCCGGGGAGCTGTTTTTT. Encoded protein: CASSSLGGDPGELFF.

This chain joins TRBV18 and TRBJ2-7; D gene ambiguous. Germline assignment: CDR1 KGHSH and CDR2 LQKENI. CDR3 size: 13 residues. V dropped 2 bases and J dropped 5 bases, with 10 bases sitting between them. CDR3 sequence: CASSPMGAHEQYF. The DNA for the CDR3 is TGTGCCAGCTCACCAATGGGTGCCCACGAGCAGTACTTC. The full variable domain, its missing parts supplied by reference TRBV18 and TRBJ2-7, is NAGVMQNPRHLVRRRGQEARLRCSPMKGHSHVYWYRQLPEEGLKFMVYLQKENIIDESGMPKERFSAEFPKEGPSILRIQQVVRGDSAAYFCASSPMGAHEQYFGPGTRLTVT.

V is TRBV9 and J is TRBJ2-2; D may be TRBD2 (6 bases). In germline, CDR1 is SGDLS, CDR2 YYNGEE. This CDR3 comprises 14 residues. V was cut by 4 bases and J by 5 bases, with 12 bases left in between. The CDR3 region has the DNA TGTGCCAGCAGCCCAGTGGGAGGAACCGGGGAGCTGTTTTTT. Translated, it gives CASSPVGGTGELFF.

The rearrangement uses TRBV19 and TRBJ1-5, with TRBD1 as a possible D gene (5 bases). The CDR3 runs 13 residues. V was pared by 8 bases and J by 11 bases, with 19 bases between. CDR1 LNHDA and CDR2 SQIVND come from the germline V gene (reference sequence). The CDR3 loop reads CASEFRGSGSQHF. CDR3 nucleotides: TGTGCCAGTGAGTTCCGGGGCTCGGGATCCCAGCATTTT. The full variable domain, rest sourced from reference TRBV19 and TRBJ1-5, is DGGITQSPKYLFRKEGQNVTLSCEQNLNHDAMYWYRQDPGQGLRLIYYSQIVNDFQKGDIAEGYSVSREKKESFPLTVTSAQKNPTAFYLCASEFRGSGSQHFGDGTRLSIL.